The clone carrying this T cell receptor beta chain was counted only a few times. Germline V lookup: CDR1 SGHTA, CDR2 FQGNSA. This CDR3 has 14 residues. The V gene lost 5 bases and the J gene lost 9 bases, with 17 bases spanning the gap. The record originates from a study of blood T cell repertoires in COVID-19. Per the study methods: Amplification from reference gene primers served as the basis for estimated nucleated cell counts. TCRdb's copy holds only in-frame clones and misses some; the assay was immunoSEQ multiplex PCR. Clone size and V and J calls were adopted from that table, with D and trimming inferred from the DNA. The sample carries about 140,000 clones, 70% to 80% recorded once.

The clonotype comes from a man aged 55-75 years who had recovered from COVID-19. This sequence joins TRBV7-2 and TRBJ2-4; D possibly corresponds to TRBD1 (6 bases). Sequencing input: peripheral blood. The DNA for the CDR3 is TGTGCCAGCAGCACCAGGACAGCCTATTCCATTCAGTACTTC. Its protein is CASSTRTAYSIQYF.